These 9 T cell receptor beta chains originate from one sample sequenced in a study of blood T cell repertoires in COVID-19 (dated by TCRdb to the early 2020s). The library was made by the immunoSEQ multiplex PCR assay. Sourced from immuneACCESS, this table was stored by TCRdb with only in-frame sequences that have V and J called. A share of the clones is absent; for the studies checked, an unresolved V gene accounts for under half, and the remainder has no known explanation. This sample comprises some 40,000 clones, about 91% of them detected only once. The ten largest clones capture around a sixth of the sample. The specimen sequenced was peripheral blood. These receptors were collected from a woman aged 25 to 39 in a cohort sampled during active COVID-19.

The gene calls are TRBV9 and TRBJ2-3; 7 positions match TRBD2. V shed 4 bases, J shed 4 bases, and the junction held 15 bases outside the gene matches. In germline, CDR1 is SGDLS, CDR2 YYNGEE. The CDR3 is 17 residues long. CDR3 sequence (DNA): TGTGCCAGCAGCTCACCCCTAGCGGTCGCCCGGCCAGATACGCAGTATTTT. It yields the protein CASSSPLAVARPDTQYF.

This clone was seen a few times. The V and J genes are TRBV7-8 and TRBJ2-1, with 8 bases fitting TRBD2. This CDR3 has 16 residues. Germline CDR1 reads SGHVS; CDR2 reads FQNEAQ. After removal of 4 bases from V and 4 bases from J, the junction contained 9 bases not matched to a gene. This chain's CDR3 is CASSSTREGWYNEQFF. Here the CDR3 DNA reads TGTGCCAGCAGCTCGACTCGGGAGGGTTGGTACAATGAGCAGTTCTTC.

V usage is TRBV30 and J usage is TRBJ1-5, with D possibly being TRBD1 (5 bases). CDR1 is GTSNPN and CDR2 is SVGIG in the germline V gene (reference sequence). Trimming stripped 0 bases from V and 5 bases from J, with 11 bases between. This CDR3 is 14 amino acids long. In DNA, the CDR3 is TGTGCCTGGAGTGTCCCAGGGTGGTATCAGCCCCAGCATTTT. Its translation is CAWSVPGWYQPQHF. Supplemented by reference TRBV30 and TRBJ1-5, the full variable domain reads SQTIHQWPATLVQPVGSPLSLECTVEGTSNPNLYWYRQAAGRGLQLLFYSVGIGQISSEVPQNLSASRPQDRQFILSSKKLLLSDSGFYLCAWSVPGWYQPQHFGDGTRLSIL.

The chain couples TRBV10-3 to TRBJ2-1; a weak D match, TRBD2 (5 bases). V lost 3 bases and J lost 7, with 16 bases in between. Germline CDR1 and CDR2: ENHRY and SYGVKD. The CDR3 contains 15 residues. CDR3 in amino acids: CAISERGDPGNEQFF. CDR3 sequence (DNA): TGTGCCATCAGTGAACGCGGCGACCCGGGGAATGAGCAGTTCTTC.

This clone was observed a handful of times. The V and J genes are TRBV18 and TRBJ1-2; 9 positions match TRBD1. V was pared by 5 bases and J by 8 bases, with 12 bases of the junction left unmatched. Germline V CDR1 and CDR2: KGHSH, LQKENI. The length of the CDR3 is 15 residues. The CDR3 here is CASSDYRGRSDGYTF. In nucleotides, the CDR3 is TGTGCCAGCTCAGATTACAGGGGGCGTAGCGACGGCTACACCTTC.

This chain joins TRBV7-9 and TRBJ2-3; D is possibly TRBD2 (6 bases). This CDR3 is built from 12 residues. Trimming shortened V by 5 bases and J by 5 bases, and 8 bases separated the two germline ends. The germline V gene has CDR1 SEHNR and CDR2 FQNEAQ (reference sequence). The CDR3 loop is CASSRLGDTQYF. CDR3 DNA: TGTGCCAGCAGCCGACTAGGAGATACGCAGTATTTT.

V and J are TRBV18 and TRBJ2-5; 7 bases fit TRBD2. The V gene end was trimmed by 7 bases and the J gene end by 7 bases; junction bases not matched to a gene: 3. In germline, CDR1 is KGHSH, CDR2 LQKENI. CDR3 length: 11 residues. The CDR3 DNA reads TGTGCCAGCTGCGCTAGCGGGACCCAGTACTTC. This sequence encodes CASCASGTQYF.

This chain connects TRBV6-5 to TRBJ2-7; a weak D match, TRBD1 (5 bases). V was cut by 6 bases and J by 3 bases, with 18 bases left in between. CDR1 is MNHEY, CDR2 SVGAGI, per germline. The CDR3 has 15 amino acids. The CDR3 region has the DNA TGTGCCAGCAGCGCCGGATGGGGCCTTAACTACGAGCAGTACTTC. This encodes CASSAGWGLNYEQYF.

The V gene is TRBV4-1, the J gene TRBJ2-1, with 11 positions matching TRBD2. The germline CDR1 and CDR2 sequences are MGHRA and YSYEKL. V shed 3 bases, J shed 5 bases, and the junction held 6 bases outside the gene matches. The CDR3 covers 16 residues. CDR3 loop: CASSHPGTSGDNEQFF. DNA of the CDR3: TGCGCCAGCAGCCACCCCGGGACTAGCGGAGACAATGAGCAGTTCTTC.